These T cell receptor beta chains were read from a single sample in a study of Ad26.COV2.S vaccination and SARS-CoV-2 variants. Generated by immunoSEQ multiplex PCR, the TCRdb table keeps only in-frame clones and is missing some. This sample has some 480,000 clones, with around 88% found just once. The input for sequencing was peripheral blood, taken in a trial of Ad26.COV2.S vaccine versus placebo. These receptors were collected from a person between 18 and 59 years old who received the Ad26.COV2.S COVID-19 vaccine or a placebo. CDR3s include the opening cysteine and the closing phenylalanine or tryptophan. Each record gives: J gene, D gene, CDR3 length, V gene, CDR3 DNA, CDR3 protein. A D gene is named only where the DNA matches it firmly.

TRBJ1-5 | . | 15 | TRBV28 | TGTGCCAGCAGCCCACAGAGGGGGATAAGACAGCCCCAGCATTTT | CASSPQRGIRQPQHF
TRBJ2-6 | . | 17 | TRBV4-2 | TGTGCCAGCAGCCTCCGGACAGTTATCTCTGGGGCCAACGTCCTGACTTTC | CASSLRTVISGANVLTF
TRBJ2-1 | TRBD2 | 16 | TRBV27 | TGTGCCAGCAATCCGTGGGCGGGAGCTTCCTACAATGAGCAGTTCTTC | CASNPWAGASYNEQFF
TRBJ1-1 | . | 12 | TRBV28 | TGTGCCAGCAGAACCCAAATCCAAGCGGCTTTCTTT | CASRTQIQAAFF
TRBJ1-1 | . | 15 | TRBV20-1 | TGCAGTGCTAGTATCCCCCGGGGGCTGGACACTGAAGCTTTCTTT | CSASIPRGLDTEAFF
TRBJ2-1 | . | 12 | TRBV28 | TGTGCCAGCAGTTTTCAGGGGGGCGAGCAGTTCTTC | CASSFQGGEQFF
TRBJ2-2 | . | 14 | TRBV4-3 | TGCGCCAGCAGCCAAGATAGGTCGGCCGGGGAGCTGTTTTTT | CASSQDRSAGELFF
TRBJ2-7 | TRBD1 | 15 | TRBV28 | TGTGCCAGCAGTTTGGGGACAGTACGCTCCTACGAGCAGTACTTC | CASSLGTVRSYEQYF
TRBJ1-5 | . | 13 | TRBV27 | TGTGCCAGCAGTTCCGGGCCGGGGCAGCCCCAGCATTTT | CASSSGPGQPQHF
TRBJ1-2 | . | 13 | TRBV19 | TGTGCCAGTAGTGAGACAGGCTACTATGGCTACACCTTC | CASSETGYYGYTF
TRBJ2-2 | . | 17 | TRBV7-5 | TGTGCCAGAAGCTTAGTTGTCCGGACAGAGAACACCGGGGAGCTGTTTTTT | CARSLVVRTENTGELFF
TRBJ2-5 | TRBD1 | 16 | TRBV16 | TGTGCCAGCAGCCAATCTGGACAGGGCCGGCAAGAGACCCAGTACTTC | CASSQSGQGRQETQYF
TRBJ2-3 | . | 11 | TRBV29-1 | TGCAGCGCTGGACCCCAGACTACGCAGTATTTT | CSAGPQTTQYF
TRBJ2-2 | . | 16 | TRBV18 | TGTGCCAGCTCACCCCTGGCGGGGTCGGGGACCGGGGAGCTGTTTTTT | CASSPLAGSGTGELFF